This record concerns one T cell receptor (beta chain) sequence. The antigen this receptor binds is unknown. Within one base of it there is no much larger clone, and no base qualities were kept. The data derive from a study of T cell changes during pregnancy in multiple sclerosis (dated by TCRdb to the late 2010s). Context from the whole study: Changes in the T cell repertoire over the course of pregnancy were examined in this study in women with multiple sclerosis.

The germline V gene supplies CDR1 SNHLY and CDR2 FYNNEI. Germline trimming: 3 bases from V, 0 bases from J; junction bases outside gene matches: 5. From its cysteine to its phenylalanine, the CDR3 spans 16 amino acids. Solely the CDR3 DNA is kept, with 48 bases framed from the first base. Library construction relied on the immunoSEQ multiplex PCR assay. This is the immuneACCESS table as TCRdb keeps it, with only in-frame sequences that have V and J called. A part of the clones is gone; compared with another copy, unresolved V genes explain less than half, and the rest is unexplained. This sample comprises approximately 23,000 clones, about 90% of them detected only once. The ten largest make up 0.6% to 0.7% of the sample.

This specimen consisted of CD4+ T cells from peripheral blood mononuclear cells, obtained in the third trimester of pregnancy. The V and J segments used are TRBV2 and TRBJ2-3, with 8 middle bases fitting TRBD2. The source is a female donor in good health, enrolled as a control in a pregnancy study. DNA sequence: TGTGCCAGCAGTGAGAGGCGGGGGGTAAGCACAGATACGCAGTATTTT. Its protein product is CASSERRGVSTDTQYF.